The 2 T cell receptor beta chains presented below share a single source sample, sequenced in a study of CD8 T cells in Susac syndrome (dated by TCRdb to between 2018 and 2021). The library was built by means of the immunoSEQ multiplex PCR assay. RNA was extracted with the RNeasy kit and roughly 0.5 to 1 ug was reverse transcribed using random hexamers. TCRdb passed the public sequencing reads through fastp at Q25 and MiXCR, retaining productive beta sequences. All rows with the same CDR3 protein become a single entry with the most common DNA and genes. The sample table lists roughly 140,000 distinct CDR3 sequences, around 95% of them with a count of one. About 0.15% of the sample belongs to the ten largest clones. Sequencing was carried out using CD8+ T cells from PBMCs. These receptors all stem from a human donor with multiple sclerosis.

The CDR3 nucleotides read TGTGCCAGTATACCGACAGGGATCCTTGGCAAAAACATTCAGTACTTC. Its translation is CASIPTGILGKNIQYF. The chain couples TRBV19 to TRBJ2-4; 7 bases agree with TRBD1. V gave up 7 bases and J gave up 3 bases; unmatched junction bases: 12. This CDR3 has 16 amino acids. CDR1 is LNHDA and CDR2 is SQIVND in the germline V gene (reference sequence). The full variable domain, its missing parts supplied by reference TRBV19 and TRBJ2-4, is DGGITQSPKYLFRKEGQNVTLSCEQNLNHDAMYWYRQDPGQGLRLIYYSQIVNDFQKGDIAEGYSVSREKKESFPLTVTSAQKNPTAFYLCASIPTGILGKNIQYFGAGTRLSVL.

The chain carries TRBV27 and TRBJ1-1, with 10 bases that match TRBD1. There are 18 residues in the CDR3. Germline CDR1 MNHEY, CDR2 SMNVEV (reference sequence). V lost 2 bases to trimming and J lost 3 bases; unmatched junction nucleotides: 12. This CDR3 reads CASSLGDRGPGWDTEAFF. In DNA, the CDR3 is TGTGCCAGCAGTTTAGGGGACAGGGGCCCCGGGTGGGACACTGAAGCTTTCTTT.